This TCR beta chain was sequenced in a study of response to subunit inactivated influenza vaccine. V shed 2 bases and J 3 bases; nucleotides not matched to a gene: 9. Germline assignment: CDR1 LGHNA and CDR2 YSLEER. The CDR3 is 16 residues long. In TCRdb, the RT-PCR reads were re-called with MiXCR into one record per CDR3 protein. The top ten hold roughly 2.8% of the sample, which has about 540,000 distinct CDR3 sequences, roughly 25% seen once. The same data also contributed to another study, on T cells expressing NK-cell markers. That source notes: Scientists made TCR beta cDNA using 5'RACE template switching with UMIs. Sequenced donors, eight in total, included seven who were HCMV-seropositive and one who was seronegative. HCMV specificity of the expanded NKG2C+ T cell clones was not established.

The sample in question was CD4+ T cells sorted from PBMCs, obtained 11 to 12 days after vaccination. This clonotype was obtained from a man in his fifties who received an inactivated influenza vaccine. V usage is TRBV4-3 and J usage is TRBJ2-7; 8 bases are a match to TRBD2. CDR3 residues: CASSQTSGAYYYEQYF. The CDR3 DNA is TGCGCCAGCAGCCAAACTAGCGGAGCTTACTACTACGAGCAGTACTTC.